This T cell receptor (beta chain) was captured by sequencing in a study of cytomegalovirus exposure and HLA in healthy donors. Study-level points and caveats: The authors excluded some V segments, including TRBV6-2 and TRBV6-3, as indistinguishable. Cytomegalovirus association was assigned to over 150 TCR beta chains.

Germline loops: CDR1 SQVTM, CDR2 ANQGSEA. The CDR3 is made up of 15 amino acids. The PCR made use of 60 Vbeta and 13 Jbeta primers. Repertoires were generated with immunoSEQ multiplex PCR, while TCRdb's copy carries only in-frame clones and drops some. The sample has some 98,000 clones; roughly three quarters are singletons. In the case of this clone: The antigen remains undetermined. The junction shows a germline mismatch at one end, possibly a read error. Other DNA variants within this sample encode the same CDR3.

What was sequenced was PBMCs. The chain couples TRBV29-1 to TRBJ1-1, with D possibly matching TRBD1 (5 bases). This TCR was sampled from a female donor in good health and CMV-seronegative. The CDR3 sequence is CSVHRQRNMNTEAFF. The CDR3 DNA reads as TGCAGCGTTCATCGACAGCGAAACATGAACACTGAAGCCTTCTTT. Filled out from reference TRBV29-1 and TRBJ1-1, the complete variable domain reads SAVISQKPSRDICQRGTSLTIQCQVDSQVTMMFWYRQQPGQSLTLIATANQGSEATYESGFVIDKFPISRPNLTFSTLTVSNMSPEDSSIYLCSVHRQRNMNTEAFFGQGTRLTVV.